This T cell receptor (beta chain) was captured by sequencing in a study of shared clonotypes between healthy human individuals. At the level of the study: Donor composition was a couple of women and three men, aged 18 to 49. Researchers assigned three CD4 naive, three CD4 memory, two CD8 naive and one CD8 memory plate to each donor.

The protocol was immunoSEQ multiplex PCR, while the TCRdb copy is restricted to in-frame clones and leaves out a portion. The sample has fewer than 850,000 clones, about 92% seen once. Study observations and caveats: Lower generation probabilities were found for non-shared clonotypes than for those shared by all four donors.

Concerning this clone: Its specificity is unknown.

Looked up from germline, CDR1 is SEHNR and CDR2 is FQNEAQ (reference sequence). V lost 5 bases to trimming and J lost 4 bases, with 17 bases between them. This CDR3 has 15 amino acids. V and J are TRBV7-9 and TRBJ2-5; no clear D gene. This receptor was taken from a young man in good health. Some clones in this sample may be carry-over from other donors' samples. Material for sequencing was memory CD8+ T cells from PBMCs. The subset denotes: CD45RO+ cells pooled with CCR7-negative TemRA cells. DNA of the CDR3: TGTGCCAGCAGCCCCTTAGAAGGATCGAGAGAGACCCAGTACTTC. Translating gives CASSPLEGSRETQYF.